This TCR beta chain was identified during a study of OX40 agonist ivuxolimab in advanced cancers. Study details: The dose-escalation cohort had hepatocellular carcinoma, melanoma, renal cell or head and neck cancer. Study-wide findings and caveats: The authors also found low normalized T-cell clonal expansion in some nonresponders. Some of the lowest clonal expansion was seen in partial responders at 0.1-3.0 mg/kg. In CD8+ T cells, expanded clones were on average more numerous than in CD4+.

Some clones are missing from TCRdb's copy, which holds only in-frame ones; the method was immunoSEQ multiplex PCR. The table includes approximately 79,000 clones, 85% to 90% detected once. The V and J ends lost 1 base and 4 bases, in that order; junction bases with no gene match: 12. This CDR3 region has 17 residues. Per the germline V gene, CDR1 is SGHTA and CDR2 is FQGNSA. A word on this clone: Antigen specificity is unknown.

The material sequenced was CD4+ or CD8+ T cells sorted from blood, taken in a trial of the OX40 agonist ivuxolimab. J is TRBJ1-2 and V is TRBV7-2; the match to TRBD1 covers 7 bases. This clonotype was obtained from an adult with an advanced solid tumor such as melanoma, head and neck, liver or kidney cancer. CDR3 sequence reads: CASSLEQFLEGAYGYTF. In DNA, the CDR3 is TGTGCCAGCAGCTTAGAGCAGTTTTTGGAGGGGGCCTATGGCTACACCTTC. Complete variable domain (other parts from reference TRBV7-2 and TRBJ1-2): GAGVSQSPSNKVTEKGKDVELRCDPISGHTALYWYRQSLGQGLEFLIYFQGNSAPDKSGLPSDRFSAERTGGSVSTLTIQRTQQEDSAVYLCASSLEQFLEGAYGYTFGSGTRLTVV.